Each of the 29 T cell receptor beta chains below was sequenced from the same sample in a study of OX40 agonist ivuxolimab in advanced cancers. Libraries were prepared by immunoSEQ multiplex PCR; TCRdb keeps only in-frame clonotypes and omits some of them. The sample records around 90,000 clones, about 90% being singletons. Sample: CD4+ or CD8+ T cells sorted from blood, taken in a trial of the OX40 agonist ivuxolimab. The receptors were gathered from an adult with an advanced solid tumor such as melanoma, head and neck, liver or kidney cancer.

The rearrangement uses TRBV11-2 and TRBJ2-3; D uncertain. This CDR3 contains 16 residues. Per the germline V gene, CDR1 is SGHAT and CDR2 is FQNNGV. Trimming removed 1 base at V and 4 bases at J, with 15 bases between. Here the CDR3 DNA reads TGTGCCAGCAGCTTAGGAGCGAGCTCTTCTTCAGATACGCAGTATTTT. It translates to CASSLGASSSSDTQYF.

The chain carries TRBV27 and TRBJ1-1, with D possibly matching TRBD1 (6 bases). The V end lost 5 bases, the J end lost 1 base, and 11 bases lay between the germline ends. CDR3 length equals 14 residues. The germline V gene encodes CDR1 MNHEY and CDR2 SMNVEV (reference sequence). The chain's CDR3 is CASSRGQTNTEAFF. CDR3 nucleotides: TGTGCCAGCAGTCGAGGACAGACGAACACTGAAGCTTTCTTT.

This rearrangement joins TRBV29-1 to TRBJ2-6; 12 positions agree with TRBD1. The junction had 10 bases not matched to a gene; V was cut back by 6 bases and J by 4 bases. The CDR3 has 17 residues. From germline, CDR1 is SQVTM and CDR2 ANQGSEA. Here the CDR3 DNA reads TGCAGCGTAATACCGGGACAGGGGGCGTGGGGGGCCAACGTCCTGACTTTC. Residues: CSVIPGQGAWGANVLTF.

The J gene is TRBJ2-1, the V gene TRBV5-1; D gene ambiguous. The CDR3 is 13 amino acids. CDR1 SGHRS and CDR2 YFSETQ come from the germline V gene. V lost 1 base to trimming and J lost 4 bases, with 6 bases between them. The chain's CDR3 is CASSLSSYNEQFF. Here the CDR3 DNA reads TGCGCCAGCAGCTTGAGCTCGTACAATGAGCAGTTCTTC.

This chain joins TRBV4-2 and TRBJ1-1, with D possibly TRBD1 on 6 matching bases. This CDR3 has 14 residues. Germline V CDR1 and CDR2: LGHNA, YNFKEQ. Deletions cut 4 bases from V and 4 bases from J, with 13 bases between. DNA for the CDR3: TGTGCCAGCAGCCGACAGGTCACCCCCACTGAAGCTTTCTTT. This sequence encodes CASSRQVTPTEAFF.

The chain carries TRBV27 and TRBJ2-1; 9 positions agree with TRBD2. Germline V gives CDR1 MNHEY, CDR2 SMNVEV (reference sequence). The V and J ends lost 3 bases and 4 bases, in that order; junction bases with no gene match: 10. This CDR3 has 17 amino acids. The CDR3 bases are TGTGCCAGCAGTTTCGTTCTCAGCGGGGGGCCTTACAATGAGCAGTTCTTC. Amino acids: CASSFVLSGGPYNEQFF.

This clone is a singleton in its sample. The rearrangement uses TRBV7-9 and TRBJ2-7; 10 nucleotides match TRBD1. CDR3 length: 13 residues. The V gene's germline CDR1 is SEHNR and CDR2 FQNEAQ (reference sequence). V trimming: 5 bases; J trimming: 7 bases; junction bases outside the gene matches: 5. DNA of the CDR3: TGTGCCAGCAGCCCCGGGACAGGGGAAGAGCAGTACTTC. Amino acids: CASSPGTGEEQYF.

The chain is built from TRBV5-8 and TRBJ1-2; 7 bases line up with TRBD1. The V and J ends lost 3 bases and 4 bases, in that order; junction bases with no gene match: 6. This CDR3 is built from 14 residues. Germline CDR1 and CDR2: SGHTS and YDEGEE. The chain's CDR3 is CASSWGQPTYGYTF. The CDR3 DNA follows: TGTGCCAGCAGCTGGGGACAGCCGACCTATGGCTACACCTTC.

This chain uses TRBV11-3 with TRBJ1-5; no reliable D call. This CDR3 has 15 amino acids. Per germline, CDR1 SGHNT and CDR2 YENEEA. Trimming removed 5 bases at V and 5 bases at J, with 16 bases between. CDR3 amino acids: CASSPQPGPDQPQHF. The CDR3 coding sequence is TGTGCCAGCAGCCCGCAACCGGGTCCGGATCAGCCCCAGCATTTT.

The chain uses TRBV28 and TRBJ1-1; no definite D call. Trimming pared 3 bases from V and 11 bases from J, leaving 16 bases between. CDR3 size: 13 residues. CDR1 MDHEN and CDR2 SYDVKM come from the germline V gene. In DNA, the CDR3 is TGTGCCAGCAGTTTGGCCCCGTGGCGGGCGGCTTTCTTT. Its translation is CASSLAPWRAAFF.

The table lists this clone with a count of one. This chain uses TRBV11-2 with TRBJ2-1; 11 positions match TRBD2. Germline CDR1 reads SGHAT; CDR2 reads FQNNGV. There are 15 residues in the CDR3. V dropped 3 bases and J dropped 8; count of bases not matched to a gene: 6. CDR3 coding DNA: TGTGCCAGCAGCTTTACTAGCGGGAGTCTCGATGAGCAGTTCTTC. Encoded protein: CASSFTSGSLDEQFF.

The chain recombines TRBV7-8 with TRBJ2-1; D uncertain. Germline values: CDR1 SGHVS, CDR2 FQNEAQ. The V and J ends lost 5 bases and 1 base respectively, with 12 bases between them. The CDR3 is made up of 15 amino acids. This chain's CDR3 is CASSASVRSYNEQFF. The CDR3 DNA sequence: TGTGCCAGCAGCGCTTCCGTCAGGTCCTACAATGAGCAGTTCTTC.

The CDR3 sequence: CASSYSMEGVYNEQFF. In nucleotides, the CDR3 is TGTGCCAGCAGTTACTCGATGGAGGGAGTCTACAATGAGCAGTTCTTC. The chain carries TRBV6-6 and TRBJ2-1; a possible D gene is TRBD2 (6 bases). The CDR3 spans 16 residues. Germline V gene lookup returns CDR1 MNHNY and CDR2 SVGAGI (reference sequence). Trimming pared 0 bases from V and 3 bases from J, leaving 12 bases between.

The rearrangement links TRBV2 to TRBJ1-1, with D possibly being TRBD1 (5 bases). V was cut by 7 bases and J by 1 base, with 7 bases left in between. Looked up from germline, CDR1 is SNHLY and CDR2 is FYNNEI. The CDR3 has 12 residues. The CDR3 loop reads CASTTGNTEAFF. The CDR3 DNA follows: TGTGCCAGCACCACAGGGAACACTGAAGCTTTCTTT.

V usage is TRBV28 and J usage is TRBJ1-5; TRBD1 might be the D (5 bases). The V end lost 5 bases, the J end lost 7 bases, and 18 bases lay between the germline ends. The CDR3 has 15 residues. The germline CDR1 and CDR2 sequences are MDHEN and SYDVKM. DNA of the CDR3: TGTGCCAGCAGTAGATCCGGGGAGGGACGGCAGCCCCAGCATTTT. Translation: CASSRSGEGRQPQHF.

The chain combines TRBV27 with TRBJ2-7, with 11 bases lining up with TRBD2. Germline CDR1 MNHEY, CDR2 SMNVEV (reference sequence). CDR3 length: 15 residues. Trimming removed 6 bases from V and 4 bases from J; junction bases left unmatched: 8. In DNA form, the CDR3 reads TGTGCCAGCAGCCCGGGACTAGCGGAATTGTACGAGCAGTACTTC. Protein sequence: CASSPGLAELYEQYF.

This clone is a singleton in its sample. The chain joins TRBV6-5 to TRBJ1-4; 11 bases fit TRBD1. Germline loops: CDR1 MNHEY, CDR2 SVGAGI. Trimming removed 6 bases from V and 8 bases from J; junction bases left unmatched: 5. The CDR3 loop spans 14 amino acids. As DNA, the CDR3 is TGTGCCAGCAGCCGGGACAGGGGGGACGAAAAACTGTTTTTT. Translation gives CASSRDRGDEKLFF.

The gene calls are TRBV4-2 and TRBJ2-2; D is undetermined. V was shortened by 1 base and J by 1 base, with 7 bases between the two germline ends. CDR3 length: 15 residues. Looked up from germline, CDR1 is LGHNA and CDR2 is YNFKEQ. In DNA form, the CDR3 reads TGTGCCAGCAGCCAAGTTTCAGGGAACACCGGGGAGCTGTTTTTT. Amino acids: CASSQVSGNTGELFF.

V is TRBV9 and J is TRBJ2-1, with D unresolved. The CDR3 runs 13 residues. CDR1 SGDLS and CDR2 YYNGEE come from the germline V gene. The ends were cut back, 7 bases at V and 5 bases at J, with 13 bases in the middle. The CDR3 here is CASSPLDHNEQFF. The DNA of the CDR3 is TGTGCCAGCTCCCCCCTTGACCACAATGAGCAGTTCTTC.

The V and J genes are TRBV5-4 and TRBJ2-3, with TRBD1 as a possible D gene (5 bases). The V gene's germline CDR1 is SGHNT and CDR2 YYREEE (reference sequence). The CDR3 has 15 residues. With 4 bases removed from V and 5 bases from J, the gap between germline ends came to 17 bases. The CDR3 bases are TGTGCCAGCAGCGCGACAGCGTCCACAGGAGATACGCAGTATTTT. This translates into CASSATASTGDTQYF.

The genes are TRBV19 and TRBJ1-1, with D tentatively TRBD1 (5 bases). CDR1 is LNHDA and CDR2 is SQIVND in the germline V gene (reference sequence). V lost 3 bases, J lost 10 bases, and 12 bases lay in between. The CDR3 consists of 12 residues. CDR3 residues: CASSIEGTRAFF. CDR3 nucleotides: TGTGCCAGTAGTATTGAAGGGACCAGAGCTTTCTTT.

This chain links TRBV28 with TRBJ1-5; a possible D gene is TRBD1 (6 bases). Germline CDR1 is MDHEN and CDR2 is SYDVKM. The V and J ends lost 8 bases and 1 base respectively, with 21 bases between them. The CDR3 is 17 amino acids. DNA of the CDR3: TGTGCCAGCCCCGATTGGACAGCGGTCTCGAGCAATCAGCCCCAGCATTTT. It encodes CASPDWTAVSSNQPQHF.

The chain uses TRBV9 and TRBJ2-1; TRBD2 agrees at 7 bases. The V gene's germline CDR1 is SGDLS and CDR2 YYNGEE. V shed 2 bases and J 6 bases; nucleotides not matched to a gene: 8. This CDR3 is 15 amino acids long. The CDR3 nucleotides are TGTGCCAGCAGCGTTGGCCCCACTAGCGCCAATGAGCAGTTCTTC. Translating it yields CASSVGPTSANEQFF.

This clone was seen once. This chain joins TRBV5-1 and TRBJ1-6; D uncertain. CDR1 is SGHRS and CDR2 is YFSETQ in the germline V gene. This CDR3 comprises 15 residues. The ends were cut back, 2 bases at V and 8 bases at J, with 14 bases in the middle. CDR3 bases: TGCGCCAGCAGCTTTAGCCTTATGGGTGATTCACCCCTCCACTTT. Its protein product is CASSFSLMGDSPLHF.

The chain links TRBV10-3 to TRBJ1-5, with D unclear. The CDR3 has 15 residues. Germline loops: CDR1 ENHRY, CDR2 SYGVKD. V lost 0 bases and J 7 bases, leaving 13 bases between the germline ends. The CDR3 coding sequence is TGTGCCATCAGTGAGTCGATTACTGGCTTCCAGCCCCAGCATTTT. Its protein product is CAISESITGFQPQHF.

V and J are TRBV6-6 and TRBJ2-7, with D uncertain. This CDR3 has 15 amino acids. The V end was cut by 3 bases, the J end by 5 bases, with 17 bases between. Germline values: CDR1 MNHNY, CDR2 SVGAGI (reference sequence). DNA of the CDR3: TGTGCCAGCAGTTATAACAGACTCCTCTCGCACGAGCAGTACTTC. Protein sequence: CASSYNRLLSHEQYF.

Here the CDR3 reads CASSPPPYEQYF. DNA for the CDR3: TGTGCCAGCAGCCCCCCCCCATACGAGCAGTACTTC. J is TRBJ2-5 and V is TRBV7-9; no definite D call. The J call may not be correct, given that the DNA end is closer to TRBJ2-7. The CDR3 has 12 amino acids. CDR1 is SEHNR and CDR2 is FQNEAQ in the germline V gene (reference sequence).

This clone was counted a single time. The CDR3 coding sequence is TGTGCCAGCAGGGGGACAGGCGAGGACAGGGAAGAGACCCAGTACTTC. Translation gives CASRGTGEDREETQYF. This sequence joins TRBV25-1 and TRBJ2-5, with 8 nucleotides matching TRBD1. V lost 6 bases and J lost 3; bases outside the gene matches: 12. There are 16 residues in the CDR3. Germline assignment: CDR1 MGHDK and CDR2 SYGVNS.

This clone came up once. This CDR3 reads CASSLTADTEAFF. CDR3 in DNA: TGTGCCAGCAGTTTAACGGCAGACACTGAAGCTTTCTTT. V is TRBV27 and J is TRBJ1-1; D gene uncertain. CDR3 size: 13 residues. The V end was cut by 2 bases, the J end by 3 bases, with 7 bases between. Per the germline V gene, CDR1 is MNHEY and CDR2 is SMNVEV (reference sequence).